Below are 18 T cell receptor beta chains sequenced from a single sample in a study of Ad26.COV2.S vaccination and SARS-CoV-2 variants. Sequencing used immunoSEQ multiplex PCR; TCRdb keeps in-frame clones, though not all of them. The table shows 300,000 to 350,000 clones, with around four fifths occurring only once. Sample treatment: some 20 received Ad26.COV2.S at low or high dose, single or two shots; about 5 received placebo; per-sample allocation not given. Each sample was drawn 63 days after the first injection (of vaccine or placebo). Specimen: peripheral blood, collected in a trial of Ad26.COV2.S vaccine versus placebo. These receptors all stem from a person between 18 and 59 years old who received the Ad26.COV2.S COVID-19 vaccine or a placebo.

The V and J genes are TRBV5-6 and TRBJ2-7; 7 bases agree with TRBD1. Germline V gene data show CDR1 as SGHDT and CDR2 as YYEEEE. There are 14 residues in the CDR3. The junction had 4 bases not matched to a gene; V was cut back by 1 base and J by 3 bases. CDR3 sequence: CASSLFAGGYEQYF. CDR3 DNA: TGTGCCAGCAGCTTGTTCGCAGGGGGCTACGAGCAGTACTTC.

CDR3 loop: CASSQDQMTSLHF. In DNA, the CDR3 is TGCGCCAGCAGCCAAGATCAAATGACATCCCTCCACTTT. J is TRBJ1-6 and V is TRBV4-1; no reliable D call. V was pared by 0 bases and J by 14 bases, with 11 bases between. This CDR3 is 13 amino acids long. CDR1 is MGHRA, CDR2 YSYEKL, per germline.

J is TRBJ1-5 and V is TRBV18; 9 bases agree with TRBD1. The length of the CDR3 is 17 residues. After removal of 2 bases from V and 6 bases from J, the junction contained 11 bases not matched to a gene. Germline V lookup: CDR1 KGHSH, CDR2 LQKENI. The CDR3 DNA is TGTGCCAGCTCACCAGGACAGGGGACTGGGTCTAGTCAGCCCCAGCATTTT. Its translation is CASSPGQGTGSSQPQHF. Combining the CDR3 with reference TRBV18 and TRBJ1-5 gives the whole variable domain NAGVMQNPRHLVRRRGQEARLRCSPMKGHSHVYWYRQLPEEGLKFMVYLQKENIIDESGMPKERFSAEFPKEGPSILRIQQVVRGDSAAYFCASSPGQGTGSSQPQHFGDGTRLSIL.

In its sample, this clone was seen once. The chain couples TRBV6-7 to TRBJ2-1, with D perhaps TRBD2 (6 bases). TRBV6-7 carries the ORF label, with uncertain function. V dropped 2 bases and J dropped 0 bases, with 11 bases sitting between them. This CDR3 contains 16 residues. The CDR3 DNA follows: TGTGCCAGCAGTTACAGGGACGGGAGCTCCTACAATGAGCAGTTCTTC. Translating gives CASSYRDGSSYNEQFF.

The CDR3 reads CASSEARGSPLHF. CDR3 DNA sequence: TGTGCCAGCAGTGAAGCGCGAGGTTCACCCCTCCACTTT. This chain links TRBV2 with TRBJ1-6; no clear D gene. Trimming pared 0 bases from V and 9 bases from J, leaving 6 bases between. The germline gives CDR1 SNHLY, CDR2 FYNNEI. The CDR3 is 13 amino acids.

V gene TRBV19 combines with J gene TRBJ1-5, with D tentatively TRBD1 (6 bases). The germline V gene encodes CDR1 LNHDA and CDR2 SQIVND (reference sequence). Trimming shortened V by 3 bases and J by 3 bases, and 12 bases separated the two germline ends. The CDR3 spans 15 residues. CDR3: CASSIGGRFNQPQHF. The CDR3 nucleotides read TGTGCCAGTAGTATTGGGGGGCGGTTCAATCAGCCCCAGCATTTT. Supplemented by reference TRBV19 and TRBJ1-5, the full variable domain reads DGGITQSPKYLFRKEGQNVTLSCEQNLNHDAMYWYRQDPGQGLRLIYYSQIVNDFQKGDIAEGYSVSREKKESFPLTVTSAQKNPTAFYLCASSIGGRFNQPQHFGDGTRLSIL.

The J gene is TRBJ2-1, the V gene TRBV24-1; TRBD1 might be the D (5 bases). Between the trimmed V and J ends, which lost 4 bases and 2 bases, there was a span of 8 bases. Germline V gene lookup returns CDR1 KGHDR and CDR2 SFDVKD. This CDR3 is 14 amino acids long. Written as DNA, the CDR3 is TGTGCCACCAGTGAGGCAGGGCCCTACAATGAGCAGTTCTTC. This translates into CATSEAGPYNEQFF.

The chain combines TRBV5-6 with TRBJ1-1, with D possibly being TRBD1 (5 bases). Trimming took 0 bases from V and 1 from J, leaving 13 bases between them. The CDR3 length is 16 residues. CDR1 and CDR2 from the germline V gene are SGHDT and YYEEEE. The CDR3 loop reads CASSLGDPMKNTEAFF. CDR3 sequence (DNA): TGTGCCAGCAGCTTGGGGGACCCCATGAAGAACACTGAAGCTTTCTTT.

V usage is TRBV7-9 and J usage is TRBJ1-4; no reliable D call. Germline-derived CDR1 and CDR2 are SEHNR and FQNEAQ (reference sequence). The CDR3 sequence is 16 residues long. Trimming stripped 6 bases from V and 6 bases from J, with 20 bases between. The DNA for the CDR3 is TGTGCCAGCAGAGATAACGCAGGAACCCGCGATGAAAAACTGTTTTTT. Translated, it gives CASRDNAGTRDEKLFF.

The chain has TRBV3-1 (or the pseudogene TRBV3-2) and TRBJ2-3; D gene unclear. Trimming left V 4 bases short and J 2 bases short, with 7 bases between. Germline loops: CDR1 LGHDT, CDR2 YNNKEL (reference sequence). CDR3 length: 13 amino acids. As DNA, the CDR3 is TGTGCCAGCAGCCCTTTCGCCACAGATACGCAGTATTTT. Its translation: CASSPFATDTQYF.

The J gene is TRBJ2-3, the V gene TRBV6-5; TRBD2 aligns across 10 bases. Germline lookup yields CDR1 MNHEY and CDR2 SVGAGI. J gave up 5 bases and V 5 bases, and 7 bases lay outside the gene matches. The CDR3 loop spans 15 amino acids. This CDR3 is CASSSGGAGRDTQYF. CDR3 nucleotide sequence: TGTGCCAGCAGTAGCGGGGGGGCCGGAAGAGATACGCAGTATTTT.

The chain employs TRBV3-1 (or the pseudogene TRBV3-2) and TRBJ2-7; no definite D call. Trimming removed 1 base at V and 7 bases at J, with 8 bases between. CDR3 length: 12 residues. The germline gives CDR1 LGHDT, CDR2 YNNKEL (reference sequence). The CDR3 here is CASSQGTTEQYF. The CDR3 nucleotides read TGTGCCAGCAGCCAAGGCACAACGGAGCAGTACTTC.

The genes are TRBV3-1 (or the pseudogene TRBV3-2) and TRBJ2-5; D remains ambiguous. The CDR3 runs to 16 residues. V dropped 4 bases and J dropped 5 bases, with 20 bases sitting between them. Germline lookup yields CDR1 LGHDT and CDR2 YNNKEL (reference sequence). CDR3 coding DNA: TGTGCCAGCAGCCCCAGGACGGACGGGTCGGGTGAGACCCAGTACTTC. Amino acids: CASSPRTDGSGETQYF.

The genes are TRBV20-1 and TRBJ1-1; no clear D gene. CDR1 is DFQATT and CDR2 is SNEGSKA in the germline V gene (reference sequence). CDR3 length equals 11 residues. V dropped 6 bases and J dropped 3 bases, with 8 bases sitting between them. The CDR3 DNA follows: TGCAGTGCATCCTCAGACACTGAAGCTTTCTTT. Translation gives CSASSDTEAFF.

The CDR3 loop reads CASSPRGGAYEQYF. CDR3 sequence (DNA): TGTGCCAGCAGCCCCCGCGGAGGGGCCTACGAGCAGTACTTC. The gene calls are TRBV3-1 (or the pseudogene TRBV3-2) and TRBJ2-7; D is perhaps TRBD2 (6 bases). Deletions cut 4 bases from V and 2 bases from J, with 12 bases between. The V gene's germline CDR1 is LGHDT and CDR2 YNNKEL (reference sequence). The CDR3 runs to 14 residues.

The V and J genes are TRBV27 and TRBJ1-2; D gene unclear. CDR1 and CDR2 (germline): MNHEY, SMNVEV (reference sequence). This CDR3 region has 15 residues. V shed 6 bases and J shed 2 bases, with 16 bases lying between them. This chain's CDR3 is CASRPSEAWNYGYTF. In DNA, the CDR3 is TGTGCCAGCAGGCCATCTGAGGCTTGGAACTATGGCTACACCTTC.

CDR3 sequence: CASSWTGSTNEKLFF. The CDR3 DNA is TGTGCCAGCAGCTGGACAGGCTCAACTAATGAAAAACTGTTTTTT. The chain recombines TRBV5-5 with TRBJ1-4; 7 bases map to TRBD1. V lost 3 bases, J lost 0 bases, and 2 bases stayed unmatched. Germline assignment: CDR1 SGHKS and CDR2 YYEKEE (reference sequence). The CDR3 has 15 amino acids.

V and J are TRBV6-5 and TRBJ1-3; a weak D match, TRBD1 (6 bases). This CDR3 spans 13 amino acids. The germline gives CDR1 MNHEY, CDR2 SVGAGI. The V gene lost 9 bases and the J gene lost 4 bases, with 13 bases spanning the gap. This CDR3 is CASDRYHGNTIYF. The CDR3 nucleotides are TGTGCCAGTGACAGGTACCACGGAAACACCATATATTTT.